Listed here are 3 T cell receptor beta chains from one sample, sequenced in a study of T cells after yellow fever vaccination. From the 5' RACE reads, TCRdb called clonotypes with MiXCR, one entry per CDR3 protein. The repertoire holds around 300,000 distinct CDR3 sequences, with roughly 13% as singletons. The material was CD4+ T cells sorted from PBMCs, obtained 45 days after the yellow fever booster vaccination. The source of these receptors is a man aged 25-45 years who received the YFV17D yellow fever vaccine.

Concerning this clonotype: One end of the junction varies from germline; a read error may be responsible. The chain links TRBV29-1 to TRBJ2-1; 14 nucleotides line up with TRBD2. There are 13 residues in the CDR3. The V gene's germline CDR1 is SQVTM and CDR2 ANQGSEA. CDR3 in amino acids: CSAGTSGRETWIF. As DNA, the CDR3 is TGCAGCGCCGGGACTAGCGGGAGAGAAACTTGGATCTTC.

The chain carries TRBV5-5 and TRBJ1-2; D remains unclear. In germline, CDR1 is SGHKS, CDR2 YYEKEE (reference sequence). This CDR3 is 15 amino acids long. V lost 2 bases to trimming and J lost 0 bases, with 11 bases between them. The CDR3 bases are TGTGCCAGCAGCTTAGGCGGCCTGCCTAACTATGGCTACACCTTC. As protein: CASSLGGLPNYGYTF.

This clonotype has more than one count but fewer than ten. This sequence joins TRBV5-4 and TRBJ2-7, with TRBD1 identical over 7 bases. The J segment lost 2 bases and the V segment lost 5 bases, leaving 7 bases of the junction unmatched. CDR3 length equals 14 residues. In germline, CDR1 is SGHNT, CDR2 YYREEE (reference sequence). As DNA, the CDR3 is TGTGCCAGCAGTAGACAGGGTGGGACCTACGAGCAGTACTTC. This translates into CASSRQGGTYEQYF.